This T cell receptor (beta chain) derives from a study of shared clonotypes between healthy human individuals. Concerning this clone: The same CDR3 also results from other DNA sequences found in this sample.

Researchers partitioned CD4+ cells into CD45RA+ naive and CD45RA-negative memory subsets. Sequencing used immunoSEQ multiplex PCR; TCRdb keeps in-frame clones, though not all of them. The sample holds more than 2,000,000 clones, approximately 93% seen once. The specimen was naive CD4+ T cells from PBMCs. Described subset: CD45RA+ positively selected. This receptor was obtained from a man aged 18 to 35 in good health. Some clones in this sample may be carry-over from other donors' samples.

The CDR3 bases are TGTGCCAGCCGTGGGGCCGGGGAGCTGTTTTTT. Its translation is CASRGAGELFF. This chain uses TRBV6-5 with TRBJ2-2; D gene uncertain. This CDR3 region has 11 residues. Germline assignment: CDR1 MNHEY and CDR2 SVGAGI. The V gene lost 8 bases and the J gene lost 6 bases, with 7 bases spanning the gap.